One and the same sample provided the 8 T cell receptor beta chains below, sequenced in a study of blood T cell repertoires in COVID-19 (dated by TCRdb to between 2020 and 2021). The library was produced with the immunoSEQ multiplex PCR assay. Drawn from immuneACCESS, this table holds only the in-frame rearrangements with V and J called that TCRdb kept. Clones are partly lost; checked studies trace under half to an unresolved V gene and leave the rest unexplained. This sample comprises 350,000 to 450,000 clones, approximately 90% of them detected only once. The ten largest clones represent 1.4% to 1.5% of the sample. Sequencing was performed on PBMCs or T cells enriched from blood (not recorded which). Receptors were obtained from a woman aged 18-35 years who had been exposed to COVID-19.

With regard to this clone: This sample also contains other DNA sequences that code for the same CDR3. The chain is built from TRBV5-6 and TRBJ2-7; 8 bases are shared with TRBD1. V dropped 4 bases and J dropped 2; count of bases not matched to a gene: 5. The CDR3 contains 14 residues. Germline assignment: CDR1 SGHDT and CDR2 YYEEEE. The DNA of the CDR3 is TGTGCCAGCAGCCTCGGACAGGGAGCCTACGAGCAGTACTTC. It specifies CASSLGQGAYEQYF.

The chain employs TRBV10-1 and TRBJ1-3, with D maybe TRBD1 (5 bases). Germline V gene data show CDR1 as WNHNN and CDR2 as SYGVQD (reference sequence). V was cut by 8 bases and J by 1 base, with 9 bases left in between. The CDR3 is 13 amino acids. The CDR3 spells CASRQNSGNTIYF. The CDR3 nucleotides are TGCGCCAGCCGACAGAATTCTGGAAACACCATATATTTT.

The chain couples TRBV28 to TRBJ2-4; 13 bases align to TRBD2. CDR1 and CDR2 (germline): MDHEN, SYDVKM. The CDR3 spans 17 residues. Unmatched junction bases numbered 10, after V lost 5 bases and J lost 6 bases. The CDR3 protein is CASSAKGLAGVVNIQYF. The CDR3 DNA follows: TGTGCCAGCAGTGCAAAAGGACTAGCGGGAGTAGTAAACATTCAGTACTTC.

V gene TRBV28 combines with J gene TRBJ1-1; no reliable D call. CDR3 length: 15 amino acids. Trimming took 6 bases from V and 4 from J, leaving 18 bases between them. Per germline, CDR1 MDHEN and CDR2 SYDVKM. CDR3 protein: CASRLIVGGLTEAFF. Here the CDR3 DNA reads TGTGCCAGCAGGTTAATAGTCGGAGGGCTCACTGAAGCTTTCTTT.

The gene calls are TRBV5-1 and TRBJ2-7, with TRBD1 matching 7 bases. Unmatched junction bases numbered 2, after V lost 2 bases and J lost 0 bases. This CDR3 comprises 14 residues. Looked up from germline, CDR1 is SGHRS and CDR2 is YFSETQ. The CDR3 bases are TGCGCCAGCAGCTTAACAGGGGTCTCCTACGAGCAGTACTTC. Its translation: CASSLTGVSYEQYF.

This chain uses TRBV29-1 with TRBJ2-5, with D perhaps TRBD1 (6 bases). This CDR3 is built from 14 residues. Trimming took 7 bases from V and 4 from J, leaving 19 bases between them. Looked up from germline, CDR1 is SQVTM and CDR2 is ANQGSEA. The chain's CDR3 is CSARVQGKLETQYF. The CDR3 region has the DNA TGCAGCGCCCGCGTCCAGGGGAAGTTAGAGACCCAGTACTTC.

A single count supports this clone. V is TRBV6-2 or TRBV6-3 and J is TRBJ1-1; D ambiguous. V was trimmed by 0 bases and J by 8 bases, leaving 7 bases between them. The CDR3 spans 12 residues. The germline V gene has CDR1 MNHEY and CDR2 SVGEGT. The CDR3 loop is CASSYSLREAFF. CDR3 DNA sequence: TGTGCCAGCAGTTACTCTCTCAGGGAAGCTTTCTTT.

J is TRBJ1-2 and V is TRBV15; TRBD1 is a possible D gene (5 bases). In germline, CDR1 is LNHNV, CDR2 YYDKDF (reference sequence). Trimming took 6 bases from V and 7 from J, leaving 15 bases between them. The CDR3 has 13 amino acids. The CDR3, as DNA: TGTGCCACCAGGTCGCAGGGACTATCTGGCTACACCTTC. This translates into CATRSQGLSGYTF.